This T cell receptor (beta chain) was recorded in a study of neoadjuvant anti-PD-1 for oral cavity cancer. Study as a whole: Nivolumab at 3 mg/kg was mostly given biweekly, three to four doses, pre-surgery.

This clone was seen only a few times. The V gene lost 5 bases and the J gene lost 0 bases, with 9 bases spanning the gap. This CDR3 has 14 amino acids. Germline V gives CDR1 SGDLS, CDR2 YYNGEE. Profiling relied on immunoSEQ multiplex PCR, and the TCRdb table lists in-frame clones only, not all of them. The table lists over 5,500 clones, 72% of them singletons. The rearrangement joins TRBV9 to TRBJ1-3, with D uncertain. The origin of this receptor is a person aged 35-79 years with oral cavity squamous cell carcinoma. The sample here was PBMCs, taken before nivolumab (anti-PD-1) treatment. The DNA for the CDR3 is TGTGCCAGCAGTACGGGGAACTCTGGAAACACCATATATTTT. Its protein is CASSTGNSGNTIYF.